Listed here are 8 T cell receptor beta chains from one sample, sequenced in a study of regulatory T cells in long-lasting Graves disease. The time point was: newly diagnosed GD, antithyroid drugs for less than 3 months. Isolated PBMC RNA provided the starting material for the TCR library. According to the study, TCR beta libraries were built with iRepertoire HTBI primers and CDR3-region Arm-PCR. TCRdb re-analysed the multiplex PCR reads in MiXCR, keeping a single row per CDR3 protein. Of approximately 250,000 distinct CDR3 sequences listed, about 18% are singletons. The specimen was peripheral blood mononuclear cells (PBMCs), collected at new diagnosis, from a patient treated with antithyroid drugs. The source of these receptors is a female donor with Graves disease.

This clonotype was observed many times. The chain uses TRBV5-1 and TRBJ1-1, with D unclear. Trimming pared 0 bases from V and 7 bases from J, leaving 4 bases between. Germline CDR1 SGHRS, CDR2 YFSETQ. The CDR3 is 11 residues long. The CDR3, as DNA: TGCGCCAGCAGCTTGGGGTTTGAAGCTTTCTTT. Amino acids: CASSLGFEAFF.

This clonotype occurred a few times. A read error may be the cause here, since a much bigger clone is one base away. The CDR3 is CASSSDPSDDEQFF. The CDR3 DNA sequence: TGTGCCAGCAGCAGCGACCCTTCTGACGATGAGCAGTTCTTC. The chain carries TRBV6-2 or TRBV6-3 and TRBJ2-1; D unresolved. V was clipped by 6 bases and J by 8 bases, with 17 bases between them. This CDR3 has 14 residues. Germline V lookup: CDR1 MNHEY, CDR2 SVGEGT.

V is TRBV25-1 and J is TRBJ1-3; D unclear. The CDR3 is 15 residues long. Trimming shortened V by 0 bases and J by 0 bases, and 6 bases separated the two germline ends. CDR1 is MGHDK and CDR2 is SYGVNS in the germline V gene. This CDR3 reads CASSEYRGSGNTIYF. The CDR3 DNA reads TGTGCCAGCAGTGAATATCGGGGCTCTGGAAACACCATATATTTT. The variable domain in full, with the rest retrieved from reference TRBV25-1 and TRBJ1-3, is EADIYQTPRYLVIGTGKKITLECSQTMGHDKMYWYQQDPGMELHLIHYSYGVNSTEKGDLSSESTVSRIRTEHFPLTLESARPSHTSQYLCASSEYRGSGNTIYFGEGSWLTVV.

This chain connects TRBV2 to TRBJ1-1; TRBD1 might be the D (5 bases). The germline V gene has CDR1 SNHLY and CDR2 FYNNEI. V was cut by 7 bases and J by 4 bases, with 22 bases left in between. The CDR3 extends over 16 amino acids. The CDR3 coding sequence is TGTGCCAGCATTGAGAGGGAGCGGGGGAGGGGCACTGAAGCTTTCTTT. The encoded protein is CASIERERGRGTEAFF.

Many counts were recorded for this clonotype. The gene calls are TRBV3-1 and TRBJ2-5; no clear D. CDR3 length equals 11 residues. Germline CDR1 LGHDT, CDR2 YNNKEL (reference sequence). V was pared by 6 bases and J by 4 bases, with 6 bases between. CDR3 amino acids: CASSYLETQYF. As DNA, the CDR3 is TGTGCCAGCAGTTACCTAGAGACCCAGTACTTC.

There are many counts of this clonotype. This rearrangement joins TRBV27 to TRBJ1-1; weak D call: TRBD1 (5 bases). The CDR3 spans 14 residues. V gave up 2 bases and J gave up 5 bases, with 12 bases separating them. CDR1 and CDR2 (germline): MNHEY, SMNVEV (reference sequence). DNA of the CDR3: TGTGCCAGCAGTTTAAGGCCCAGGGTTACTGAAGCTTTCTTT. This translates into CASSLRPRVTEAFF.

The chain has TRBV5-4 and TRBJ2-7; D possibly corresponds to TRBD2 (6 bases). The DNA end favors TRBJ2-5, so the J call may be wrong. The germline V gene has CDR1 SGHNT and CDR2 YYREEE (reference sequence). The CDR3 has 14 amino acids. The CDR3 reads CASSLVEGQETQYF. The CDR3 DNA follows: TGTGCCAGCAGCTTGGTGGAGGGACAAGAGACCCAGTACTTC.

The table lists this clonotype with many counts. The V gene is TRBV2, the J gene TRBJ2-2, with TRBD1 matching 8 bases. With 6 bases clipped from V and 6 bases from J, the junction kept 9 bases outside the gene matches. Per the germline V gene, CDR1 is SNHLY and CDR2 is FYNNEI. The length of the CDR3 is 15 residues. The CDR3 DNA is TGTGCCAGCAGCCAGGGGGCGTATGGGCCCGGGGAGCTGTTTTTT. Protein: CASSQGAYGPGELFF. The variable domain in full, with the rest retrieved from reference TRBV2 and TRBJ2-2, is EPEVTQTPSHQVTQMGQEVILRCVPISNHLYFYWYRQILGQKVEFLVSFYNNEISEKSEIFDDQFSVERPDGSNFTLKIRSTKLEDSAMYFCASSQGAYGPGELFFGEGSRLTVL.